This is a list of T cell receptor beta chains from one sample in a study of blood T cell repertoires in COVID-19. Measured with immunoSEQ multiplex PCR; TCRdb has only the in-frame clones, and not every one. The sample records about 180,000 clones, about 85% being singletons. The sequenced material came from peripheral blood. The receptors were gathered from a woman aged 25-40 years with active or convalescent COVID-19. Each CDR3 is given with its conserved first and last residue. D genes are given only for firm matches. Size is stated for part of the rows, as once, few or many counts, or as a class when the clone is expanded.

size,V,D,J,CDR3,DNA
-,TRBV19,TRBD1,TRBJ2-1,CASSEGQLDEQFF,TGTGCCAGTAGTGAGGGACAGTTGGATGAGCAGTTCTTC
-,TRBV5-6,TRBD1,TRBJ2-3,CASSLGTGVGDTQYF,TGTGCCAGCAGCCTCGGGACAGGGGTAGGAGATACGCAGTATTTT
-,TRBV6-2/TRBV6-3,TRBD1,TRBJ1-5,CASSDGTGIGSSQPQHF,TGTGCCAGCAGTGACGGGACAGGGATCGGTTCAAGCCAGCCCCAGCATTTT
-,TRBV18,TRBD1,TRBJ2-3,CASSPDRGQSDTQYF,TGTGCCAGCTCACCTGACAGGGGGCAGTCAGATACGCAGTATTTT
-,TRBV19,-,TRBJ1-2,CASSITLVTSNYGYTF,TGTGCCAGTAGTATAACGCTCGTGACTTCTAACTATGGCTACACCTTC
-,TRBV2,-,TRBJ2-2,CASSAQSLNTGELFF,TGTGCCAGCAGTGCACAGAGCCTGAACACCGGGGAGCTGTTTTTT
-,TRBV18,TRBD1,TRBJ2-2,CASSRQGARDTGELFF,TGTGCCAGCTCACGACAGGGGGCGAGGGACACCGGGGAGCTGTTTTTT
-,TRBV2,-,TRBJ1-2,CASMGFGYTF,TGTGCCAGCATGGGCTTTGGCTACACCTTC
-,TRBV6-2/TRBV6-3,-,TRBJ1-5,CASSYPPGAGDQPQHF,TGTGCCAGCAGTTACCCCCCAGGGGCGGGCGACCAGCCCCAGCATTTT
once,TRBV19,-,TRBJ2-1,CASSISAWGRGANNEQFF,TGTGCCAGTAGTATATCAGCGTGGGGCCGGGGGGCCAACAATGAGCAGTTCTTC
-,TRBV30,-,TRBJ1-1,CAWSVGARGKAFF,TGTGCCTGGAGTGTAGGGGCCAGAGGTAAAGCTTTCTTT
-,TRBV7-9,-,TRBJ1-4,CASSLGGRQKEKLFF,TGTGCCAGCAGCTTAGGGGGTAGACAGAAGGAAAAACTGTTTTTT
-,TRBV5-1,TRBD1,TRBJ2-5,CASSGSTGPETQYF,TGCGCCAGCAGCGGATCGACAGGGCCAGAGACCCAGTACTTC
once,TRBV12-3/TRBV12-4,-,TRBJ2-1,CASTLGGNEQFF,TGTGCCAGCACCCTCGGGGGCAATGAGCAGTTCTTC
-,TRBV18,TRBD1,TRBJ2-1,CASSPSTGDNEQFF,TGTGCCAGCTCACCTAGTACAGGGGACAATGAGCAGTTCTTC
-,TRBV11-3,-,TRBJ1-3,CASRGRVGNTIYF,TGTGCCAGCAGGGGGAGAGTGGGAAACACCATATATTTT
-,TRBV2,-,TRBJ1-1,CASSQRPMNTEAFF,TGTGCCAGCAGCCAGAGGCCCATGAACACTGAAGCTTTCTTT
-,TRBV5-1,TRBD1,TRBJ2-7,CASRFSSGTGMYEQYF,TGCGCCAGCAGATTTAGTTCCGGGACAGGGATGTACGAGCAGTACTTC
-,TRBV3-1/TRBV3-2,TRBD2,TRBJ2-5,CASSPPGLAGETQYF,TGTGCCAGCAGCCCCCCCGGACTAGCGGGAGAGACCCAGTACTTC
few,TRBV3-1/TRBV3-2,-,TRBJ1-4,CASSQDLGVTNEKLFF,TGTGCCAGCAGCCAAGATTTAGGAGTGACTAATGAAAAACTGTTTTTT
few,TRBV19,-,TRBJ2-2,CASTGGRGTGELFF,TGTGCCAGTACCGGAGGCCGAGGAACCGGGGAGCTGTTTTTT
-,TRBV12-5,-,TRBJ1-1,CASGILLSRDTEAFF,TGTGCTAGTGGTATTCTTCTGAGCAGGGACACTGAAGCTTTCTTT
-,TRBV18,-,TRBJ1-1,CASSRQVDTEAFF,TGTGCCAGCTCACGACAGGTGGACACTGAAGCTTTCTTT
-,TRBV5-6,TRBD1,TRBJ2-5,CASSRQGVETQYF,TGTGCCAGCAGCAGACAGGGGGTGGAGACCCAGTACTTC
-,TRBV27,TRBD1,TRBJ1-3,CASSPGTDGNTIYF,TGTGCCAGCAGTCCAGGGACAGATGGAAACACCATATATTTT
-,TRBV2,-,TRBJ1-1,CASSRDKPTEAFF,TGTGCCAGCAGCCGCGACAAACCCACTGAAGCTTTCTTT
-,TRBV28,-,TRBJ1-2,CASGVSTEGGYTF,TGTGCCAGCGGGGTTAGTACGGAGGGGGGCTACACCTTC
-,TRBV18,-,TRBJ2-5,CASSSLGAQETQYF,TGTGCCAGCTCTTCCTTGGGGGCCCAAGAGACCCAGTACTTC
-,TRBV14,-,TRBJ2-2,CASSPLGSGYRVVFF,TGTGCCAGCAGCCCCCTTGGTAGCGGATACCGGGTGGTGTTTTTT
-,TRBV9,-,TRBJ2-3,CASSDQGTSTDTQYF,TGTGCCAGCAGCGACCAGGGAACGAGCACAGATACGCAGTATTTT
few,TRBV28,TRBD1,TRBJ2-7,CASSSRQGMGYEQYF,TGTGCCAGCAGTTCCAGACAGGGGATGGGCTACGAGCAGTACTTC
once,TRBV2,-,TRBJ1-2,CAGGAGHGYTF,TGTGCCGGCGGGGCAGGCCATGGCTACACCTTC
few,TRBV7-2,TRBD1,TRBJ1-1,CASSRTGGGTEAFF,TGTGCCAGCAGCCGGACAGGGGGCGGCACTGAAGCTTTCTTT
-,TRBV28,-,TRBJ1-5,CASSPGTPSPYQPQHF,TGTGCCAGCAGTCCCGGGACACCGAGTCCCTATCAGCCCCAGCATTTT
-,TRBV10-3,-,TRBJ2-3,CAISGQGSDTQYF,TGTGCCATCAGTGGTCAGGGGTCAGATACGCAGTATTTT
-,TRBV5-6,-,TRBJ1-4,CASSLTGDEKLFF,TGTGCCAGCAGCTTGACAGGTGATGAAAAACTGTTTTTT
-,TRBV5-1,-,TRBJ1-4,CASSHTGLLKEKLFF,TGCGCCAGCAGCCATACAGGGTTATTAAAGGAAAAACTGTTTTTT
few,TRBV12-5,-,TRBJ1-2,CASGLPQGRLDGYTF,TGTGCTAGTGGTTTGCCCCAGGGTCGTCTAGATGGCTACACCTTC
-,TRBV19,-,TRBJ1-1,CASSIAFSEAFF,TGTGCCAGTAGTATAGCCTTCAGTGAAGCTTTCTTT
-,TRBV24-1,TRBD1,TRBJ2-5,CATSSGTEETQYF,TGTGCCACCAGTTCCGGGACAGAAGAGACCCAGTACTTC
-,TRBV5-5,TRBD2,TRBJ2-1,CASSPRLAGVHEQFF,TGTGCCAGCAGCCCTCGACTAGCGGGAGTGCATGAGCAGTTCTTC
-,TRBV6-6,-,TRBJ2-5,CASSPQSETQYF,TGTGCCAGCAGCCCCCAGTCGGAGACCCAGTACTTC
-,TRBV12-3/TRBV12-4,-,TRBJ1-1,CASSWTGGTEAFF,TGTGCCAGCAGTTGGACCGGGGGGACTGAAGCTTTCTTT
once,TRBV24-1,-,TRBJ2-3,CATSSSDTQYF,TGTGCCACCTCCAGTTCGGATACGCAGTATTTT
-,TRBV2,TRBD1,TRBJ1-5,CASSLQGLSQPQHF,TGTGCCAGCAGTTTACAGGGGCTTTCTCAGCCCCAGCATTTT
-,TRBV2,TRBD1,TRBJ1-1,CASATGLHTEAFF,TGTGCCAGCGCGACAGGGCTTCACACTGAAGCTTTCTTT
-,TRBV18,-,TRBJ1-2,CASSPPSRFGGYTF,TGTGCCAGCTCACCACCGTCGAGGTTTGGTGGCTACACCTTC
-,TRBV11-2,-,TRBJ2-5,CASSLVGRAQETQYF,TGTGCCAGCAGCTTAGTCGGCAGGGCACAAGAGACCCAGTACTTC
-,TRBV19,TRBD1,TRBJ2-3,CASSMLDRVQYF,TGTGCCAGTAGTATGCTGGACAGGGTGCAGTATTTT
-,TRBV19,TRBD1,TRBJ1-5,CASSRPRTGRLNQPQHF,TGTGCCAGTAGTAGACCTCGGACAGGGAGACTCAATCAGCCCCAGCATTTT
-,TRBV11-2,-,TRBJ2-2,CANSWGGGSGGELFF,TGTGCCAACTCCTGGGGAGGGGGGAGCGGCGGGGAGCTGTTTTTT
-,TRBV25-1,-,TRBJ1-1,CASTTWQNTEAFF,TGTGCCAGCACGACATGGCAGAACACTGAAGCTTTCTTT
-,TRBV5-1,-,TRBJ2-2,CASSLAGPNTGELFF,TGCGCCAGCAGCTTGGCAGGGCCCAACACCGGGGAGCTGTTTTTT
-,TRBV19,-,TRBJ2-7,CATAPGGSYEQYF,TGTGCCACCGCCCCCGGGGGCTCCTACGAGCAGTACTTC
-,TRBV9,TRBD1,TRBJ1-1,CASSPGTGGEAFF,TGTGCCAGCAGCCCCGGGACAGGTGGTGAAGCTTTCTTT
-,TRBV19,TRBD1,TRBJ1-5,CASSWTGTGGSQPQHF,TGTGCCAGTAGTTGGACCGGGACAGGGGGATCTCAGCCCCAGCATTTT
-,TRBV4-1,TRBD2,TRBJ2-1,CASSQKGASGRDEQFF,TGCGCCAGCAGCCAAAAGGGGGCTAGCGGGAGAGATGAGCAGTTCTTC
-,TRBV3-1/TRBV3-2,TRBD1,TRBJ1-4,CASKRQGDGKLFF,TGTGCCAGCAAAAGACAGGGGGATGGAAAACTGTTTTTT
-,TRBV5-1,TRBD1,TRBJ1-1,CASSSKTGVETEAFF,TGCGCCAGCAGCTCCAAGACAGGGGTAGAAACTGAAGCTTTCTTT
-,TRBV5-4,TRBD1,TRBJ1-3,CASSPAGQSFSGNTIYF,TGTGCCAGCAGCCCTGCGGGACAGAGCTTCTCTGGAAACACCATATATTTT